This passage covers 14 T cell receptor beta chains from one sample sequenced in a study of cytomegalovirus exposure and HLA in healthy donors. Primers for the PCR totalled 60 Vbeta and 13 Jbeta. Data came from immunoSEQ multiplex PCR; TCRdb stores just in-frame clones and leaves some out. In the table there are 120,000 to 150,000 clones, 68% of which are singletons. The specimen was PBMCs. These receptors came from a man in his 60s in good health and CMV-seronegative.

This clone was found a few times. The chain joins TRBV27 to TRBJ1-1, with 9 bases matching TRBD1. The CDR3 contains 14 residues. J lost 7 bases, V lost 6 bases, and 9 bases had no gene match. Germline values: CDR1 MNHEY, CDR2 SMNVEV (reference sequence). The CDR3 DNA reads as TGTGCCAGCAGCCGACGACAGGGGGAAGGTGAAGCTTTCTTT. Residues: CASSRRQGEGEAFF.

This clone has ten or more counts. V is TRBV2 and J is TRBJ2-7; possibly TRBD1 for D (6 bases). Germline CDR1 reads SNHLY; CDR2 reads FYNNEI. V was cut by 2 bases and J by 2 bases, with 13 bases left in between. The CDR3 has 15 amino acids. The CDR3 bases are TGTGCCAGCAGTGAATGGGCAGGGGTAACCTACGAGCAGTACTTC. Translation gives CASSEWAGVTYEQYF.

This clone was counted a few times. The V gene is TRBV29-1, the J gene TRBJ2-6; D ambiguous. Per germline, CDR1 SQVTM and CDR2 ANQGSEA. The CDR3 length is 15 residues. V was pared by 2 bases and J by 0 bases, with 8 bases between. The CDR3 sequence: CSVEFTTSGANVLTF. CDR3 nucleotide sequence: TGCAGCGTTGAATTTACTACCTCTGGGGCCAACGTCCTGACTTTC.

This rearrangement joins TRBV27 to TRBJ2-7; 13 bases are a match to TRBD2. From germline, CDR1 is MNHEY and CDR2 SMNVEV (reference sequence). The CDR3 extends over 16 amino acids. V was pared by 6 bases and J by 3 bases, with 8 bases of the junction left unmatched. The CDR3 DNA is TGTGCCAGCAGCCCGCCGGGACTAGCGGGGTTCTACGAGCAGTACTTC. Encoded protein: CASSPPGLAGFYEQYF.

The chain couples TRBV29-1 to TRBJ2-3; D is perhaps TRBD1 (6 bases). Germline values: CDR1 SQVTM, CDR2 ANQGSEA. The CDR3 has 13 residues. Trimming shortened V by 4 bases and J by 5 bases, and 13 bases separated the two germline ends. The CDR3 here is CSVGQEQGDTQYF. In nucleotides, the CDR3 is TGCAGCGTTGGACAGGAACAGGGAGATACGCAGTATTTT.

V gene TRBV2 combines with J gene TRBJ2-1; TRBD2 matches at 12 bases. The trim removed 10 bases at V and 10 bases at J, leaving 11 bases unmatched. CDR1 SNHLY and CDR2 FYNNEI come from the germline V gene. The CDR3 is made up of 14 amino acids. DNA for the CDR3: TGTGCCACCAGGACTAGCGGGGTGTCGGGGGAGCAGTTCTTC. This translates into CATRTSGVSGEQFF.

The chain links TRBV15 to TRBJ2-1, with TRBD2 identical over 8 bases. CDR1 is LNHNV and CDR2 is YYDKDF in the germline V gene (reference sequence). V gave up 6 bases and J gave up 7 bases; unmatched junction bases: 5. The CDR3 spans 13 residues. CDR3 sequence reads: CATRRGARNEQFF. The CDR3 nucleotides are TGTGCCACCAGGCGGGGGGCAAGGAATGAGCAGTTCTTC.

This clone was seen only once. The chain recombines TRBV21-1 with TRBJ2-1; the table's TRBD2 call for D was not verified on the DNA. TRBV21-1 is a pseudogene segment. The CDR3 has 15 amino acids. CDR3 sequence: CASSRGGDSGNEQFF. In DNA form, the CDR3 reads TGTGCCAGCAGCCGGGGGGGGGATTCGGGGAATGAGCAGTTCTTC.

The chain joins TRBV30 to TRBJ2-1; D perhaps matches TRBD2 (5 bases). Trimming pared 2 bases from V and 10 bases from J, leaving 15 bases between. The CDR3 sequence is 13 residues long. Germline loops: CDR1 GTSNPN, CDR2 SVGIG (reference sequence). In nucleotides, the CDR3 is TGTGCCTGGAGTCCGGACTCCCTCGGGGAGCAGTTCTTC. Translating it yields CAWSPDSLGEQFF.

V usage is TRBV6-5 and J usage is TRBJ1-5; D is unclear. Per the germline V gene, CDR1 is MNHEY and CDR2 is SVGAGI. V lost 3 bases and J 4 bases, leaving 7 bases between the germline ends. The CDR3 totals 13 residues. Here the CDR3 reads CASSYSVNQPQHF. CDR3 sequence (DNA): TGTGCCAGCAGTTATTCCGTAAATCAGCCCCAGCATTTT.

This chain joins TRBV5-1 and TRBJ1-1; no firm D call. CDR1 SGHRS and CDR2 YFSETQ come from the germline V gene. V lost 2 bases to trimming and J lost 6 bases, with 14 bases between them. The CDR3 spans 14 residues. The CDR3 is CASSFATGSPEAFF. CDR3 DNA sequence: TGCGCCAGCAGCTTTGCAACGGGGTCCCCTGAAGCTTTCTTT.

The chain recombines TRBV15 with TRBJ2-1, with 8 bases that match TRBD1. The germline CDR1 and CDR2 sequences are LNHNV and YYDKDF (reference sequence). The CDR3 spans 14 residues. Trimming took 5 bases from V and 5 from J; bases not matched to a gene: 5. The DNA of the CDR3 is TGTGCCACCAGCCCGAGGACAGGGCACAATGAGCAGTTCTTC. This translates into CATSPRTGHNEQFF.

The J gene is TRBJ1-1, the V gene TRBV5-6; a weak D match, TRBD1 (5 bases). V dropped 4 bases and J dropped 3 bases, with 22 bases sitting between them. In germline, CDR1 is SGHDT, CDR2 YYEEEE. The length of the CDR3 is 17 residues. The CDR3 DNA reads TGTGCCAGCAGCCTTGGATCAGGGCTCCCCCTCGACACTGAAGCTTTCTTT. Its translation: CASSLGSGLPLDTEAFF.

The chain combines TRBV4-2 with TRBJ2-7; D may be TRBD2 (7 bases). V was trimmed by 0 bases and J by 4 bases, leaving 22 bases between them. CDR3 length equals 18 residues. Germline lookup yields CDR1 LGHNA and CDR2 YNFKEQ. The CDR3 spells CASSQDTGGQGLEYEQYF. As DNA, the CDR3 is TGTGCCAGCAGCCAAGATACGGGAGGCCAGGGGCTAGAGTACGAGCAGTACTTC.